Many counts were recorded for the clone carrying this T cell receptor (beta chain). This entry is derived from a study of Graves' ophthalmopathy and Graves' hyperthyroidism. The TCR beta CDR3 regions underwent amplification from RNA transcripts. RT-PCR with HTBI primers came first, then second-round multiplex PCR. In TCRdb, the multiplex PCR reads were re-called with MiXCR into one record per CDR3 protein. The table records 350,000 or so distinct CDR3 sequences, roughly 15% of them present only once. Trimming at V came to 3 bases and at J to 6 bases, leaving 7 bases not matched to a gene. Per germline, CDR1 KGHSH and CDR2 LQKENI. The CDR3 totals 15 residues.

The receptor was isolated from an adult man with Graves' ophthalmopathy. The source material was peripheral blood. The chain has TRBV18 and TRBJ1-1, with TRBD1 matching 10 bases. CDR3 coding DNA: TGTGCCAGCTCACCGACGGGACAGGGGACATCTGAAGCTTTCTTT. This codes for CASSPTGQGTSEAFF.